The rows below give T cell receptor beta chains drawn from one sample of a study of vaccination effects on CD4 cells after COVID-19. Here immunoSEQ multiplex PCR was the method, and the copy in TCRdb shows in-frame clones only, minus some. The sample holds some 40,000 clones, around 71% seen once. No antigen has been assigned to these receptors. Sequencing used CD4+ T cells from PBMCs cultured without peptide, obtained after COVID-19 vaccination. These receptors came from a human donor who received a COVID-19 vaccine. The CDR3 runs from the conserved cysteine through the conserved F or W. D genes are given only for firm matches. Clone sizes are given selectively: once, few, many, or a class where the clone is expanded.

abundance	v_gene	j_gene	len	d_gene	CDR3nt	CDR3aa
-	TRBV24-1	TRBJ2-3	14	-	TGTGCCACCAGTGACAACACCCTCACAGATACGCAGTATTTT	CATSDNTLTDTQYF
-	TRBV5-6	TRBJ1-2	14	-	TGTGCCAGCAGCTTGGATGGCTCTAACTATGGCTACACCTTC	CASSLDGSNYGYTF
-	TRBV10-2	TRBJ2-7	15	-	TGCGCCAGCACCTCCCCAGCGGTTTACGTCTACGAGCAGTACTTC	CASTSPAVYVYEQYF
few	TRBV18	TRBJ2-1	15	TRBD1	TGTGCCAGCTCAACTCCGGGACAGGGTGGCGATGAGCAGTTCTTC	CASSTPGQGGDEQFF
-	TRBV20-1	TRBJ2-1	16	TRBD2	TGCAGTGCTAGTACCCCCGCTAGCGGGAACAACAATGAGCAGTTCTTC	CSASTPASGNNNEQFF
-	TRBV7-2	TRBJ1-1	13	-	TGTGCCAGCAGCTTAGATTGGGGGACCTCAAGCATTTTT	CASSLDWGTSSIF
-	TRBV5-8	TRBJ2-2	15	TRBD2	TGTGCCAGCAGCCCCGTCGGGGGGGGCGCCGGGGAGCTGTTTTTT	CASSPVGGGAGELFF
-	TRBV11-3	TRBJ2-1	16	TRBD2	TGTGCCAGCAGCTTGTCTAGCGGGGGCGCTAGGGATGAGCAGTTCTTC	CASSLSSGGARDEQFF
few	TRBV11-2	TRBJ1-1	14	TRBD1	TGTGCCAGCAGCCCAAGGCGACAGGGTGCTGAAGCTTTCTTT	CASSPRRQGAEAFF
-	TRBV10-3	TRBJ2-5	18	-	TGTGCCATCAGTGCCCCTAAGGGCGGGTTCCGGACGGCAGAGACCCAGTACTTC	CAISAPKGGFRTAETQYF
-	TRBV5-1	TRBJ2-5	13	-	TGCGCCAGCAGCTTGGGGCTGCAAGAGACCCAGTACTTC	CASSLGLQETQYF
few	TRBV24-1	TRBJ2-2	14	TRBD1	TGTGCCACCAGTGATCACAGGGGGACCGGGGAGCTGTTTTTT	CATSDHRGTGELFF
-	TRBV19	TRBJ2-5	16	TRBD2	TGTGCCACTCAAAGGATAGCGGGGGGGTACCAAGAGACCCAGTACTTC	CATQRIAGGYQETQYF
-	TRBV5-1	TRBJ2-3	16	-	TGCGCCAGCAGCTTGTCAGGGGGGCTCAGCACAGATACGCAGTATTTT	CASSLSGGLSTDTQYF
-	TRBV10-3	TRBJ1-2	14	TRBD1	TGTGCCATCAGTTTCGGGACAGGGGGTACTGGCTACACCTTC	CAISFGTGGTGYTF
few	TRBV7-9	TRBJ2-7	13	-	TGTGCCAGCGATGGGGGGCGAGAATACGAGCAGTACTTC	CASDGGREYEQYF
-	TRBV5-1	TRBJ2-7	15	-	TGCGCCAGCAGCTTGAACGTAGGCATCACCTACGAGCAGTACTTC	CASSLNVGITYEQYF
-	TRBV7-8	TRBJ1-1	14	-	TGTGCCAGCAGTGGGCCCTTTAGGAACACTGAAGCTTTCTTT	CASSGPFRNTEAFF
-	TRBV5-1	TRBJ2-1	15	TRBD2	TGCGCCAGCAGCTTGGGGGCGGGGGAGGTCAATGAGCAGTTCTTC	CASSLGAGEVNEQFF
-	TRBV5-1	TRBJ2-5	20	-	TGCGCCAGCAGCGTTCCGGGACAGGGGTATGGTACTAGCGGGACAGAGACCCAGTACTTC	CASSVPGQGYGTSGTETQYF
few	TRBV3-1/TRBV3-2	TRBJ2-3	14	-	TGTGCCAGCAGCCATAGAGGTGGCACAGATACGCAGTATTTT	CASSHRGGTDTQYF
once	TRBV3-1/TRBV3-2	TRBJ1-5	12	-	TGTGCCAGCAGCCAAGGGGCTCAGCCCCAGCATTTT	CASSQGAQPQHF
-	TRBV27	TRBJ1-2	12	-	TGTGCCAGCAGTTTAGAGGGGTATGGCTACACCTTC	CASSLEGYGYTF
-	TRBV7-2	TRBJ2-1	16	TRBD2	TGTGCCAGCAGCTTAGTCGGGACTAGCGGGAACAATGAGCAGTTCTTC	CASSLVGTSGNNEQFF
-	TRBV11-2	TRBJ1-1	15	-	TGTGCCAGCAGCTTAGGCCCCGGGATGAACACTGAAGCTTTCTTT	CASSLGPGMNTEAFF
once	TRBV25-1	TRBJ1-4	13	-	TGTGCCAGCAGTGAATTTTGGGATGAAAAACTGTTTTTT	CASSEFWDEKLFF
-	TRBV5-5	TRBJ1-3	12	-	TGTGCCAGCAGACAAACTCGAAACACCATATATTTT	CASRQTRNTIYF
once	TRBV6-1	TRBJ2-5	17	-	TGTGCCAGCAGTGAAGCGATCAGTTTTCGAGCCCAAGAGACCCAGTACTTC	CASSEAISFRAQETQYF
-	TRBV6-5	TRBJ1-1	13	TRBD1	TGTGCCGGCGGGACAGGATTGATCACTGAAGCTTTCTTT	CAGGTGLITEAFF
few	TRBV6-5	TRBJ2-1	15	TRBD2	TGTGCCAGCAGCCCCGAGGGAGCGGGGTACAATGAGCAGTTCTTC	CASSPEGAGYNEQFF
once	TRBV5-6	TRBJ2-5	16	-	TGTGCCAGCAGCCATGAGCGTGGGGGGAACCAAGAGACCCAGTACTTC	CASSHERGGNQETQYF
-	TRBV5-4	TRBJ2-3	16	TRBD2	TGTGCCAGCAGCTTGGAGCTTAGCGGGAGCTTAGGTACGCAGTATTTT	CASSLELSGSLGTQYF
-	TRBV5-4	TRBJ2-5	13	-	TGTGCCAGCAACGTGAGGGGTGGAGAGACCCAGTACTTC	CASNVRGGETQYF
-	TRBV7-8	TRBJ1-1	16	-	TGTGCCAGCAGCTTATTTGGGGCCGGGAAAAACACTGAAGCTTTCTTT	CASSLFGAGKNTEAFF
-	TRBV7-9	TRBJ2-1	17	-	TGTGCCAGCAGCTCTTTCTCCGGGCGGATCACGTACAATGAGCAGTTCTTC	CASSSFSGRITYNEQFF
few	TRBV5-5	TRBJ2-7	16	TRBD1	TGTGCCAGCGGCGGAGGAGGACAGGGCCTTTCCTACGAGCAGTACTTC	CASGGGGQGLSYEQYF
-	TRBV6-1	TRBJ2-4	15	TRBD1	TGTGCCAGCAGTGAACCCGGGACAGGGGATGACATTCAGTACTTC	CASSEPGTGDDIQYF
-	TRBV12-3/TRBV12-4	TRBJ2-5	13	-	TGTGCCAGCAGTTGGGGGAGAGGAGAGACCCAGTACTTC	CASSWGRGETQYF
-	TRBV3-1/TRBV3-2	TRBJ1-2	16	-	TGTGCCAGCAGCCAAGACCGTCTGGGGGTTAACTATGGCTACACCTTC	CASSQDRLGVNYGYTF
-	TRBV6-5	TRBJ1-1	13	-	TGTGCCAGCAGCGTCCAGGGGAACACTGAAGCTTTCTTT	CASSVQGNTEAFF
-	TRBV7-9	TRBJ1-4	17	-	TGTGCCAGCAGCTTTTTAAGTAGGCCAGCAACTAATGAAAAACTGTTTTTT	CASSFLSRPATNEKLFF
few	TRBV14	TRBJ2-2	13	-	TGTGCCAGCAGCCGTGACCTCACCGGGGAGCTGTTTTTT	CASSRDLTGELFF
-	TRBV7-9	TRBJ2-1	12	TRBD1	TGTGCCAGCAGCTTAGAGGTCAGGGGGAAGTTCTTC	CASSLEVRGKFF
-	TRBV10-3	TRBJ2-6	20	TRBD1	TGTGCCATCAGCGAAAGAACAGTGGGACAGGTAGTCTCTGGGGCCAACGTCCTGACTTTC	CAISERTVGQVVSGANVLTF
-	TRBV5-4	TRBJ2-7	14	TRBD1	TGTGCCAGCAGCTCGGGACAGATTTCCTACGAGCAGTACTTC	CASSSGQISYEQYF
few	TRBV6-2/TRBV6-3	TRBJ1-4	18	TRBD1	TGTGCCAGCAGTCTTTCTAGAAACGACAGGGGGTTTTATGAAAAACTGTTTTTT	CASSLSRNDRGFYEKLFF
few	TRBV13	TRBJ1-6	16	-	TGTGCCAGTCGACATAGACCCGGGACGAAGAATTCACCCCTCCACTTT	CASRHRPGTKNSPLHF
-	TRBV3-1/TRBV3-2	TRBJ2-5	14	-	TGTGCCAGCAGCCAAGCGGGGTCTTTAGAGACCCAGTACTTC	CASSQAGSLETQYF
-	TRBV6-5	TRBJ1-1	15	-	TGTGCCAGCAGTTACAAGGCCAGAGCGAACACTGAAGCTTTCTTT	CASSYKARANTEAFF